This T cell receptor (beta chain) was observed in a study of blood T cell repertoires in COVID-19. Study information: Donors in the United States, Italy and Spain gave samples during acute or convalescent COVID-19. Sources were T cells, B-cell-depleted T cells, or PBMCs; the material itself was cDNA or gDNA.

The CDR3 loop spans 18 amino acids. Germline V gives CDR1 SGHTA, CDR2 FQGTGA. V was cut by 0 bases and J by 4 bases, with 21 bases left in between. Measured with immunoSEQ multiplex PCR; TCRdb has only the in-frame clones, and not every one. The sample gives over 140,000 clones, around 80% of which show up once; 4.5% is in the top ten. The chain combines TRBV7-3 with TRBJ1-1; the D gene is possibly TRBD1 (5 bases). What was sequenced was peripheral blood. The sequence was obtained from a woman older than 75 with active or convalescent COVID-19. The CDR3 sequence is CASSLTPAGWGEATEAFF. In nucleotides, the CDR3 is TGTGCCAGCAGCTTAACCCCGGCAGGGTGGGGGGAGGCCACTGAAGCTTTCTTT.